A selection of T cell receptor beta chains follows, all from one sample in a study of vaccination and CD4 T cells after COVID-19. A single record per CDR3 protein comes from TCRdb applying MiXCR to the PCR reads. The sample consists of about 21,000 distinct CDR3 sequences, under 75% of them appearing once. Sequences were derived from CD4+ T cells from blood, sampled before SARS-CoV-2 vaccination. The receptors shown here come from a human donor who had recovered from COVID-19. Both conserved end residues are trimmed from each CDR3. The size field is filled for only some rows; it gives once, few, many or a size class.

J,V,size,CDR3
TRBJ2-2,TRBV20-1,few,SARKDRGELF
TRBJ1-1,TRBV7-6,NA,ASSLEVGAEAF
TRBJ1-2,TRBV27,NA,ASSLTALNYGYT
TRBJ2-7,TRBV5-6,once,ASSLTGSYEQY
TRBJ1-5,TRBV6-5,NA,ASSYSRGPDQPQH
TRBJ2-5,TRBV6-5,few,ASSYPRAGGPRETQY
TRBJ2-1,TRBV7-9,NA,ASSAKPGTSSYNEQF
TRBJ2-2,TRBV28,NA,ASSPRQGRDTGELF
TRBJ2-1,TRBV7-9,NA,ASSPLRGNYNEQF
TRBJ2-3,TRBV7-2,NA,ASSTASGRTDTQY
TRBJ2-7,TRBV15,NA,ATSRVGGRYSYEQY
TRBJ2-3,TRBV19,NA,ASSAPPPAGDTDTQY
TRBJ1-2,TRBV28,once,ASRAGHRYGYT
TRBJ1-1,TRBV5-6,NA,ASSSGQVNTEAF
TRBJ2-5,TRBV6-4,NA,ASSVLAGAGETQY
TRBJ1-2,TRBV7-9,few,ASSLAVGYGYT
TRBJ2-7,TRBV20-1,NA,SARKQGQGYDEQY
TRBJ2-5,TRBV20-1,NA,SARLAPQETQY
TRBJ2-2,TRBV6-1,NA,ASSEWGELF
TRBJ1-3,TRBV12-3/TRBV12-4,NA,ASSLGRNSGNTIY
TRBJ2-5,TRBV11-1,few,ASTKGLPQETQY
TRBJ2-5,TRBV20-1,few,SARDPAVLGTQY
TRBJ2-5,TRBV30,few,AWSVPPWRDPKRPQY